The 4 T cell receptor beta chains reported below all come from one sample, sequenced in a study of T-cell reconstitution after alpha-beta-depleted transplantation in children. It was with unique molecular identifiers that the TCRbeta library was prepared. TCRdb recomputed calls from the PCR reads with MiXCR, one row per CDR3 protein. The sample includes tens of thousands of distinct CDR3 sequences, 35% to 55% seen only once; the top ten take roughly 98%. The sequences come from PBMCs, mostly from graft donor cells, collected 360 days after TCRalphabeta/CD19-depleted stem cell transplant. These receptors were taken from a male patient younger than 18 who had a stem cell transplant for acute lymphoblastic leukemia, so the T cells may come from the graft donor.

The chain has TRBV28 and TRBJ1-2, with 10 bases that match TRBD1. J gave up 8 bases and V 5 bases, and 14 bases lay outside the gene matches. Germline V CDR1 and CDR2: MDHEN, SYDVKM. CDR3 length: 16 residues. In DNA, the CDR3 is TGTGCCAGCAGTCGAAATGACAGGGGGCGAGTGGGAGGCTACACCTTC. As protein: CASSRNDRGRVGGYTF.

The chain links TRBV24-1 to TRBJ1-2, with D unclear. The CDR3 has 13 residues. The V gene lost 7 bases and the J gene lost 4 bases, with 12 bases spanning the gap. From germline, CDR1 is KGHDR and CDR2 SFDVKD. The CDR3, as DNA: TGTGCCACCAGGGTTGTCACGCGCTATGGCTACACCTTC. Protein: CATRVVTRYGYTF.

This CDR3 reads CASSTQQGPNTEAFF. The CDR3 nucleotides are TGTGCCAGCAGTACCCAACAGGGACCGAACACTGAAGCTTTCTTT. This chain uses TRBV12-3 or TRBV12-4 with TRBJ1-1, with D perhaps TRBD1 (6 bases). V dropped 5 bases and J dropped 1 base, with 14 bases sitting between them. The CDR3 consists of 15 residues.

This clonotype has only a few counts. The rearrangement joins TRBV29-1 to TRBJ1-2; D not resolved. Trimming left V 4 bases short and J 8 bases short, with 2 bases between. This CDR3 has 8 amino acids. Germline-derived CDR1 and CDR2 are SQVTM and ANQGSEA. DNA of the CDR3: TGCAGCGTTGGCGGCTACACCTTC. It translates to CSVGGYTF.